This TCR beta chain comes out of a study of blood T cells in healthy people across ages (dated by TCRdb to the mid-2010s). Concerning the study at large: In model experiments, template switching captured about one uniquely barcoded TCR beta cDNA molecule for every two T cells. Using deep sequencing normalized with unique cDNA molecular identifiers, the study measured how TCR beta repertoire diversity changes with age. The donors were divided into four age groups: young (average around 15 years), middle-aged (about 40), aged (approximately 64) and long-lived (roughly 82). To avoid experimental bias, donors of different ages were randomly spread across the sequencing lanes. Using the same blood draw, the study looked at two additional independent replicas of 1 million unique cDNA reads for two donors, one aged 18 to 30 and the other aged 80 or older. Beyond this particular receptor, the publication reports: As age increased, observed TCR beta diversity per million T cells dropped in a roughly linear way, and a significant reduction was already evident by age roughly 36. There was a strong correlation between observed TCR beta diversity and the percentage of naive T cells measured by flow cytometry. Because donor CMV infection status was unknown, age-related changes in expanded clonotypes were potentially confounded. Compared with the aged group, the long-lived group had more naive CD4+ T cells, fewer expanded clones and increased TCR diversity, suggesting age selection. Estimates of total diversity from one million sequenced T cells were regarded as lower bounds and underestimates. Conclusive comparison of naive and antigen-experienced compartments was prevented by the profiling of bulk unsorted PBMCs.

On this clonotype itself: Its antigen remains unidentified. No much larger clone exists at a distance of one base, and base qualities are not known.

Clipping removes 3 bases from V and 1 base from J, with 5 as the unmatched junction base count. CDR1 and CDR2 (SGHTA, FQGNSA) derive from the germline V gene. The cysteine opens and the phenylalanine closes a CDR3 of 15 amino acids. Only the CDR3 DNA is retained, 45 bases long and in frame from the first base. The roughly 42 donors, aged roughly 6 to 95 years, were systemically healthy Caucasian individuals from Russia. Each donor gave about 9.7 milliliters of peripheral blood, drawn into EDTA-treated Vacutainer tubes. Ficoll-Paque density-gradient centrifugation was used to isolate PBMCs, with at least 7 million per sample. Trizol reagent was used to extract total RNA from PBMCs, with at least 5.5 micrograms per sample. The percentages of naive CD45RAhigh/CD27high T cells were determined by flow cytometry on a PBMC aliquot from every donor. The library came from 5' RACE. Sequenced on an Illumina HiSeq 2500. A second PCR of about 7 to 12 cycles was run with a J-beta primer mix and a sample-barcoded 5' primer. A unique molecular identifier was introduced onto each TCR beta cDNA molecule by a template-switch 5' adaptor carrying 12 random nucleotides. Each sample yielded at least 3 million CDR3-containing paired-end reads. The Mint cDNA synthesis kit, primed by a TRBC-specific oligonucleotide, was used to synthesize first-strand cDNA from all RNA. All cDNA was treated with uracil-DNA glycosylase and then went through a first 18-cycle PCR with the universal primers M1SS and BC2_uni_R. Under the source paper's analysis protocol: For normalization, 1 million high-quality reads, each with a distinct molecular identifier, were randomly selected from each sample. Reads sharing molecular identifiers were discarded rather than binned into consensus sequences. CDR3 identification, clonotype clustering and error correction used MiTCR with a Q25 quality threshold and the strictest error-elimination algorithm. Lower-bound total TCR beta diversity was estimated with a nonparametric unseen species model using Euler transformation. TCRdb reanalyzed the raw reads on its own, using fastp at Q25 for trimming and MiXCR for clone calling, and kept in-frame beta chains. CDR3 protein duplicates are merged, each entry listing the most common genes and DNA. These V and J calls rely on TCRdb rather than the paper's analysis. For this sample there are 700,000 to 800,000 distinct CDR3 sequences; around 46% appear just once. The ten largest make up 20% to 25% of the sample.

The clonotype comes from an older woman in good health. The chain is assembled from TRBV7-2 and TRBJ2-5, and 7 bases in between align with TRBD1. Sequencing was performed on blood. The CDR3 loop reads CASSFHRGTQETQYF. At the DNA level, the sequence is TGTGCCAGCAGCTTCCACAGGGGAACCCAAGAGACCCAGTACTTC.